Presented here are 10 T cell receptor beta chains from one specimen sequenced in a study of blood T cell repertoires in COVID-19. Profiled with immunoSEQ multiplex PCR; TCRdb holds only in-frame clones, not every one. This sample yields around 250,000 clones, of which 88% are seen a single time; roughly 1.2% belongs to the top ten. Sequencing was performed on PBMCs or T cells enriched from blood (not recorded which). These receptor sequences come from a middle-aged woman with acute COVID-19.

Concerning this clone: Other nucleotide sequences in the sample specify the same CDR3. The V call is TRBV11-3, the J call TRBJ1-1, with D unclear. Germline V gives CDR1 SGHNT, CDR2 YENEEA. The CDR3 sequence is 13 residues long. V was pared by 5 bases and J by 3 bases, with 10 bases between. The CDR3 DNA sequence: TGTGCCAGCAGCCCCAGTATTGACACTGAAGCTTTCTTT. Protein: CASSPSIDTEAFF.

CDR3: CASSAPSGTYNEQFF. As DNA, the CDR3 is TGCGCCAGCAGCGCCCCCAGCGGGACGTACAATGAGCAGTTCTTC. This chain joins TRBV5-1 and TRBJ2-1; TRBD2 matches 7 bases. In germline, CDR1 is SGHRS, CDR2 YFSETQ. The V and J ends lost 4 bases and 4 bases, in that order; junction bases with no gene match: 8. The CDR3 is 15 amino acids.

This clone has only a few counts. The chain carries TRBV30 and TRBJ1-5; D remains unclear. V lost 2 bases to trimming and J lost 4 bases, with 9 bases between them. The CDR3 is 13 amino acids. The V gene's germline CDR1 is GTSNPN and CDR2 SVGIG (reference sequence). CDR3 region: CAWSHGENQPQHF. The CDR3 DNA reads TGTGCCTGGAGTCATGGAGAGAATCAGCCCCAGCATTTT.

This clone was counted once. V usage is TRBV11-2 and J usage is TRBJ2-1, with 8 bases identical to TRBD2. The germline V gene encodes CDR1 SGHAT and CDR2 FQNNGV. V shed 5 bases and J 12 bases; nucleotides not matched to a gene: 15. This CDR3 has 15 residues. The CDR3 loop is CASSPVASGSGPQFF. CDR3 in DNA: TGTGCCAGCAGCCCCGTTGCTAGCGGGTCCGGCCCGCAGTTCTTC.

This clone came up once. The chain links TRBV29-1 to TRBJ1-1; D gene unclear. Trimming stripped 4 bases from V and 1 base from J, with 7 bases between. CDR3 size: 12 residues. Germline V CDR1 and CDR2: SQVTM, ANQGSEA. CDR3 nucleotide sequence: TGCAGCGTTGGGCGGCAGAACACTGAAGCTTTCTTT. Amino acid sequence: CSVGRQNTEAFF.

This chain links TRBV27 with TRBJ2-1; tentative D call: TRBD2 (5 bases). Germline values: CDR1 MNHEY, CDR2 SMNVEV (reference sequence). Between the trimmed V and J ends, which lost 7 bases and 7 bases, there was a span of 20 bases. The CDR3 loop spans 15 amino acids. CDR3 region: CASIGGRYSGNEQFF. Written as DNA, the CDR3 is TGTGCCAGCATAGGAGGACGGTACTCGGGGAATGAGCAGTTCTTC.

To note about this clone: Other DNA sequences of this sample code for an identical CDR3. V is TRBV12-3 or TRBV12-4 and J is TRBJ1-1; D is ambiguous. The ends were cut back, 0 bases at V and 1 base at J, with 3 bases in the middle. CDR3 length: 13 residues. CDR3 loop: CASSLARNTEAFF. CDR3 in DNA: TGTGCCAGCAGTTTAGCTAGGAACACTGAAGCTTTCTTT.

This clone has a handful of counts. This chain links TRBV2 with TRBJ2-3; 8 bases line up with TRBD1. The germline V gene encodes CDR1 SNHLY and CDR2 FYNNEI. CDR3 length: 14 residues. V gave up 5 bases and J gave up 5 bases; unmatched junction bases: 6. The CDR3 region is CASSPQGVEDTQYF. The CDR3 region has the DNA TGTGCCAGCAGTCCACAGGGGGTCGAAGATACGCAGTATTTT.

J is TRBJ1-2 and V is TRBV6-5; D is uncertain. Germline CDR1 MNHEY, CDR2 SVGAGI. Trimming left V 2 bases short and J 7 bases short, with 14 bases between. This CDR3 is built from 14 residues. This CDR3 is CASSYREGIVGYTF. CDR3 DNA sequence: TGTGCCAGCAGTTACAGGGAGGGAATAGTTGGCTACACCTTC.

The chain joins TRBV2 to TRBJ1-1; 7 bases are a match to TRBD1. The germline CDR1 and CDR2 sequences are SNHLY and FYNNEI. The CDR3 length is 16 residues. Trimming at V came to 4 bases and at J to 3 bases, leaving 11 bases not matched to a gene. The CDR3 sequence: CASSVNIRGEDTEAFF. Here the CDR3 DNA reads TGTGCCAGCAGTGTAAACATCAGGGGGGAGGACACTGAAGCTTTCTTT. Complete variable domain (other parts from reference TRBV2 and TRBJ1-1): EPEVTQTPSHQVTQMGQEVILRCVPISNHLYFYWYRQILGQKVEFLVSFYNNEISEKSEIFDDQFSVERPDGSNFTLKIRSTKLEDSAMYFCASSVNIRGEDTEAFFGQGTRLTVV.